The 8 T cell receptor beta chains below were found in one sample sequenced in a study of T cells in women clearing cervical HPV infection. Data came from immunoSEQ multiplex PCR; TCRdb stores just in-frame clones and leaves some out. The table lists approximately 18,000 clones, with around 3% in the top ten. The sample taken for sequencing was blood buffy coat. Receptors were obtained from a woman aged 18 to 75 with a cervical HPV16 infection that either progressed to CIN3+ or cleared (not recorded which).

With regard to this clone: The read ends 3 residues shy of where the CDR3 ends; the end is completed using the germline J gene. The chain recombines TRBV7-3 with TRBJ1-6; TRBD1 matches at 11 bases. This CDR3 has 15 residues. Germline CDR1 reads SGHTA; CDR2 reads FQGTGA. V dropped 1 base and J dropped 7; count of bases not matched to a gene: 0. The CDR3 bases that were read are TGTGCCAGCAGCTTAAGGACAGGGGGCAATTCACCC. Residues: CASSLRTGGNSP. The whole CDR3 is CASSLRTGGNSPLHF.

Note on this clone: The CDR3 end falls 3 residues outside the read, so it is completed with the germline J gene. The chain is built from TRBV2 and TRBJ1-5; D gene uncertain. The CDR3 spans 14 residues. From germline, CDR1 is SNHLY and CDR2 FYNNEI. Trimming took off 7 bases at V and 1 base at J, with 11 bases between the two ends. CDR3 region: CASTQSRSNQPQHF. The part of the CDR3 DNA that was read is TGTGCCAGCACTCAGTCGAGGAGCAATCAGCCC.

Turning to this clone: The read ends 3 residues before the CDR3 terminus; that terminus is restored from the germline J gene. V and J are TRBV2 and TRBJ1-1; no reliable D call. Trimming pared 4 bases from V and 1 base from J, leaving 7 bases between. Per the germline V gene, CDR1 is SNHLY and CDR2 is FYNNEI. The CDR3 spans 13 residues. The sequenced CDR3 bases are TGTGCCAGCAGTGTAGGGCAGAACACTGAA. It yields the protein CASSVGQNTE. The CDR3 in full is CASSVGQNTEAFF.

On this clone: The read falls 3 residues short of the CDR3 end, and the missing part is taken from the germline J gene. The rearrangement joins TRBV7-2 to TRBJ1-2; 7 bases agree with TRBD1. With V trimmed by 5 bases and J by 3 bases, 9 bases remained unmatched. Germline V lookup: CDR1 SGHTA, CDR2 FQGNSA. The CDR3 has 15 residues. The part of the CDR3 DNA that was read is TGTGCCAGCAGCATACTGACAGGGAGGCACTATGGC. It encodes CASSILTGRHYG. The CDR3 as a whole reads CASSILTGRHYGYTF.

To note about this clone: The sequence runs out 3 residues before the end of the CDR3; the remainder is reconstructed from the germline J gene. The rearrangement uses TRBV30 and TRBJ1-2; D is possibly TRBD1 (5 bases). The ends were cut back, 4 bases at V and 6 bases at J, with 18 bases in the middle. This CDR3 comprises 14 residues. CDR1 is GTSNPN, CDR2 SVGIG, per germline (reference sequence). CDR3: CAWTRWRGKDGYTF. The DNA read from the CDR3 is TGTGCCTGGACCCGGTGGAGGGGTAAGGATGGC.

In the case of this clone: The read terminates 3 residues ahead of where the CDR3 ends, so the germline J gene completes it. The V call is TRBV23-1, the J call TRBJ2-2, with 11 bases lining up with TRBD1. Being an ORF, TRBV23-1 has a function that is uncertain. V gave up 2 bases and J gave up 9 bases; unmatched junction bases: 11. This CDR3 is 17 amino acids long. The part of the CDR3 DNA that was read is TGCGCCAGCAGTCAAAGTGGCTCGGGGACAGGGGGGAGGGAG. Its protein product is CASSQSGSGTGGRE. The entire CDR3 protein is CASSQSGSGTGGRELFF.

With respect to this clone: The CDR3 goes on 3 residues after the read ends, and that part is filled in from the germline J gene. Other DNA sequences in this specimen translate into the identical CDR3. The chain uses TRBV19 and TRBJ2-2; possibly TRBD1 for D (6 bases). The germline V gene has CDR1 LNHDA and CDR2 SQIVND (reference sequence). CDR3 size: 16 residues. Trimming pared 8 bases from V and 2 bases from J, leaving 18 bases between. CDR3 DNA (partial): TGTGCCAGTTCTGCTGACAGGCCCACAAACACCGGGGAG. Encoded protein: CASSADRPTNTGE. The complete CDR3 sequence is CASSADRPTNTGELFF.

CDR3 DNA, as far as it was read: TGTGCCAGCTCACCGGGACAGACTAATGAAAAA. This codes for CASSPGQTNEK. The complete CDR3 reads CASSPGQTNEKLFF. The rearrangement uses TRBV18 and TRBJ1-4; 7 bases are a match to TRBD1. The read comes to an end 3 residues before the CDR3 does, leaving the germline J gene to fill in the end. The germline V gene encodes CDR1 KGHSH and CDR2 LQKENI. This CDR3 contains 14 residues. With V trimmed by 3 bases and J by 2 bases, 0 bases remained unmatched.